This T cell receptor beta chain comes out of a study of PD-1 blockade in classical Hodgkin lymphoma. Study-level background: The study gave patients nivolumab 3 mg/kg intravenously every 2 weeks. Whole-study results and caveats: Lower baseline TCR diversity was reported for newly diagnosed patients than for healthy donors. Patients who responded completely had about the same baseline diversity as newly diagnosed patients.

Clones were sequenced by immunoSEQ multiplex PCR, and TCRdb holds only the in-frame ones, with some missing. This sample has 99,000 or so clones, with about nine tenths found just once. Notes on this clone: Its antigen is as yet unknown.

The time point: cycle 4 day 1 (C4D1), after less than seven weeks of nivolumab. Relapse was seen in all patients after autologous stem cell transplantation, and brentuximab vedotin exposure was variable. Sequences were derived from peripheral blood mononuclear cells (PBMCs), sampled before the fourth cycle of nivolumab. This receptor was taken from a human donor with classical Hodgkin lymphoma.

CDR3 protein: CAWSGGPYGYTF. The CDR3 bases are TGTGCCTGGAGTGGGGGCCCCTATGGCTACACCTTC. This sequence joins TRBV30 and TRBJ1-2; D might be TRBD1 (5 bases). From germline, CDR1 is GTSNPN and CDR2 SVGIG (reference sequence). The length of the CDR3 is 12 residues. The V end lost 1 base, the J end lost 4 bases, and 7 bases lay between the germline ends.